The 7 T cell receptor beta chains below were found in one sample sequenced in a study of patients and donors after allogeneic stem cell transplantation. Via MiXCR, TCRdb re-called the RT-PCR reads, giving one row per CDR3 protein. There are 30,000 to 35,000 distinct CDR3 sequences in the sample; over 6.5% occur only once, and about a third lies in the top ten. Material for sequencing was blood, either unsorted or a sorted T cell fraction (not recorded which). The receptor source for this set is a human donor who was either an allogeneic HSCT recipient or a stem cell or donor lymphocyte infusion donor (not recorded which). It is not recorded whose cells these are; they may come from a transplant donor.

This clonotype has a count of ten or more. The chain employs TRBV10-3 and TRBJ2-3; maybe TRBD2 (5 bases). V was pared by 4 bases and J by 6 bases, with 17 bases between. This CDR3 is built from 15 residues. The V gene's germline CDR1 is ENHRY and CDR2 SYGVKD. CDR3 region: CAISGVGGGVDTQYF. The CDR3 DNA follows: TGTGCCATCAGTGGGGTAGGAGGAGGAGTGGATACGCAGTATTTT.

This clonotype was observed many times. The DNA is omitted, as the CDR3 cannot be located on it reliably, and the CDR3 follows TCRdb's listing. The chain has TRBV28 and TRBJ1-1; the table gives TRBD1 as D, unverified against the DNA. Per the germline V gene, CDR1 is MDHEN and CDR2 is SYDVKM. The CDR3 spans 12 amino acids, including both terminal residues. CDR3 residues: CASSFFGQGAFF.

This sequence joins TRBV4-2 and TRBJ2-5; TRBD1 agrees at 8 bases. The CDR3 totals 14 residues. In germline, CDR1 is LGHNA, CDR2 YNFKEQ. The V segment lost 3 bases and the J segment 2 bases; nucleotides outside the gene matches: 2. The CDR3 region is CASSHGQGQETQYF. The CDR3 region has the DNA TGTGCCAGCAGCCACGGACAGGGTCAAGAGACCCAGTACTTC.

This clonotype was seen a handful of times. This chain connects TRBV6-2 or TRBV6-3 to TRBJ1-2; 9 nucleotides line up with TRBD1. The CDR3 runs to 15 residues. The V segment lost 2 bases and the J segment 4 bases; nucleotides outside the gene matches: 5. CDR1 is MNHEY and CDR2 is SVGEGT in the germline V gene. DNA for the CDR3: TGTGCCAGCAGTTACCAAAGGACAGGGGTCTATGGCTACACCTTC. Protein product: CASSYQRTGVYGYTF.

There are many counts of this clonotype. The chain carries TRBV4-1 and TRBJ1-1; 8 nucleotides match TRBD1. The CDR3 spans 11 residues. The V gene end was trimmed by 7 bases and the J gene end by 11 bases; junction bases not matched to a gene: 6. Germline CDR1 is MGHRA and CDR2 is YSYEKL. The CDR3: CASTTGGAAFF. The CDR3 DNA follows: TGCGCCAGCACCACAGGGGGGGCTGCTTTCTTT.

The V call is TRBV18, the J call TRBJ2-1; D gene ambiguous. There are 17 residues in the CDR3. The V and J ends lost 3 bases and 4 bases respectively, with 19 bases between them. CDR1 is KGHSH and CDR2 is LQKENI in the germline V gene. The CDR3 spells CASSPQDTTLVYNEQFF. CDR3 nucleotides: TGTGCCAGCTCACCGCAAGACACCACCTTGGTGTACAATGAGCAGTTCTTC. Full variable domain (missing parts from reference TRBV18 and TRBJ2-1): NAGVMQNPRHLVRRRGQEARLRCSPMKGHSHVYWYRQLPEEGLKFMVYLQKENIIDESGMPKERFSAEFPKEGPSILRIQQVVRGDSAAYFCASSPQDTTLVYNEQFFGPGTRLTVL.

The chain employs TRBV10-3 and TRBJ2-7; 11 bases agree with TRBD1. Germline values: CDR1 ENHRY, CDR2 SYGVKD. The CDR3 loop spans 15 amino acids. V gave up 3 bases and J gave up 0 bases; unmatched junction bases: 1. CDR3 DNA: TGTGCCATCAGTGACGGGACAGGGGGCTCCTACGAGCAGTACTTC. This codes for CAISDGTGGSYEQYF.